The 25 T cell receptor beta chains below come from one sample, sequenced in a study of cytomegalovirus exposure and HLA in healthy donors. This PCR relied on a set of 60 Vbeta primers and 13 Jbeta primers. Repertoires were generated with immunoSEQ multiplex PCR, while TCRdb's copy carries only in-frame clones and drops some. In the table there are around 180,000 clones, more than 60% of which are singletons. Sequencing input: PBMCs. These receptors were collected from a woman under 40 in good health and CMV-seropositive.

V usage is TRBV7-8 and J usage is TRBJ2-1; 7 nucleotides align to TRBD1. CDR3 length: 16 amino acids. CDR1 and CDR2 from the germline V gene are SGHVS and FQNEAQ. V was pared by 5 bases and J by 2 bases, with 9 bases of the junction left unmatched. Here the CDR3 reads CASSARQGRTYNEQFF. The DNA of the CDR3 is TGTGCCAGCAGCGCGCGACAGGGTAGGACCTACAATGAGCAGTTCTTC.

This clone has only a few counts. The CDR3 DNA follows: TGTGCCAGTAGTCCAGAGCGGACTAGTGGTTTCTACGAGCAGTACTTC. Translating gives CASSPERTSGFYEQYF. The chain links TRBV19 to TRBJ2-7, with 7 bases lining up with TRBD2. J was trimmed by 3 bases and V by 5 bases; bases with no gene match: 13. This CDR3 region has 16 residues. Germline V CDR1 and CDR2: LNHDA, SQIVND (reference sequence).

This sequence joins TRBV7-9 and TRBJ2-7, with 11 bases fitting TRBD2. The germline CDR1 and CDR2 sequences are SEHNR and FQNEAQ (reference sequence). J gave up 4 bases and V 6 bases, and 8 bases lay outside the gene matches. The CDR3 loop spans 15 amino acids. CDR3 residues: CASSLTSGSSYEQYF. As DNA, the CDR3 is TGTGCCAGCAGTCTAACTAGCGGGAGTTCGTACGAGCAGTACTTC.

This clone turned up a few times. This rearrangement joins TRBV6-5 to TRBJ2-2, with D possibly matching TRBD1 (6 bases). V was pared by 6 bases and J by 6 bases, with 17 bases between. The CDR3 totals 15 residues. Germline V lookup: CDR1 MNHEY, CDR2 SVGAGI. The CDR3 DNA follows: TGTGCCAGCAGATTGAAAAGGGGGTGGTCCGGGGAGCTGTTTTTT. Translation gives CASRLKRGWSGELFF.

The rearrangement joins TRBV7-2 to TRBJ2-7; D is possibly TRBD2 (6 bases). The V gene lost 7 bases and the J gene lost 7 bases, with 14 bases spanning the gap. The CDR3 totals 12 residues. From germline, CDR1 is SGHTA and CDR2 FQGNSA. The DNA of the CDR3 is TGTGCCAGCACCACCTACCGGGGGGAGCAGTACTTC. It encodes CASTTYRGEQYF.

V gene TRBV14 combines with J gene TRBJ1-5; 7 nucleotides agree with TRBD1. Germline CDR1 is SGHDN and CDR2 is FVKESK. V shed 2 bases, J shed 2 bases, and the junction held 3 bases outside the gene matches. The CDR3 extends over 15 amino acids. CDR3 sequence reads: CASSQLTGGNQPQHF. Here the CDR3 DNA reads TGTGCCAGCAGCCAACTAACAGGGGGCAATCAGCCCCAGCATTTT.

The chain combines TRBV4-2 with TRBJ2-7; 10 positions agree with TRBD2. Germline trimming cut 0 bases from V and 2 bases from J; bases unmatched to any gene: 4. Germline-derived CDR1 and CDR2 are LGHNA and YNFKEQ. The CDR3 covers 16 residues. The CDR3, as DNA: TGTGCCAGCAGCCAAGAAGGAGCGGGAGGGCCCTACGAGCAGTACTTC. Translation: CASSQEGAGGPYEQYF.

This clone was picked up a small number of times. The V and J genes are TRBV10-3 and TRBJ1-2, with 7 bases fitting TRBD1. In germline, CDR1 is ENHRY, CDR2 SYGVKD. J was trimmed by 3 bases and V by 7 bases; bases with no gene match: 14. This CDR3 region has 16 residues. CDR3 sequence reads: CAIKEPNRGGDYGYTF. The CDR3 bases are TGTGCCATCAAGGAACCTAACAGGGGAGGTGACTATGGCTACACCTTC.

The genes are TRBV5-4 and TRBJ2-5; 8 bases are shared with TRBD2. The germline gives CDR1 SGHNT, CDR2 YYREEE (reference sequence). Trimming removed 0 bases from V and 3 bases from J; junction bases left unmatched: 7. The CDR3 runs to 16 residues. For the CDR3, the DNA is TGTGCCAGCAGCTTGGTTGGGCGGGAGGCGAAAGAGACCCAGTACTTC. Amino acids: CASSLVGREAKETQYF.

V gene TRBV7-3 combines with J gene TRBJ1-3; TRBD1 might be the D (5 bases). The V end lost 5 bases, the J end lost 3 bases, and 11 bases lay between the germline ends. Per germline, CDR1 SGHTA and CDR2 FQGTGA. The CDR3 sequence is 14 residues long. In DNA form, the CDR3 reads TGTGCCAGCAGCGTAGGGGATGGTGGAAACACCATATATTTT. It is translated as CASSVGDGGNTIYF.

The CDR3 nucleotides are TGCGCCAGCAGCTTTAAGCGGACTAGCACAGATACGCAGTATTTT. This gives the protein CASSFKRTSTDTQYF. This chain joins TRBV5-1 and TRBJ2-3, with a possible D match to TRBD2 (5 bases). CDR1 is SGHRS, CDR2 YFSETQ, per germline. The CDR3 contains 15 residues. The V end lost 2 bases, the J end lost 0 bases, and 10 bases lay between the germline ends.

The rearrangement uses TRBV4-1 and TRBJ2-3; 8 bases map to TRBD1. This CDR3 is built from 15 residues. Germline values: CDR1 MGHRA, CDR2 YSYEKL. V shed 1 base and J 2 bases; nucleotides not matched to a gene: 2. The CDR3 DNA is TGCGCCAGCAGCCAAGGACAGGGGCCCACAGATACGCAGTATTTT. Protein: CASSQGQGPTDTQYF.

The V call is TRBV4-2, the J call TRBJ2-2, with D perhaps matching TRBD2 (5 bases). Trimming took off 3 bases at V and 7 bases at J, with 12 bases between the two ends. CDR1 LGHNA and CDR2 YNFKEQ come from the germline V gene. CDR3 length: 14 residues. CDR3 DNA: TGTGCCAGCAGCCAGTCGGGGAAGGACGGGGAGCTGTTTTTT. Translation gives CASSQSGKDGELFF.

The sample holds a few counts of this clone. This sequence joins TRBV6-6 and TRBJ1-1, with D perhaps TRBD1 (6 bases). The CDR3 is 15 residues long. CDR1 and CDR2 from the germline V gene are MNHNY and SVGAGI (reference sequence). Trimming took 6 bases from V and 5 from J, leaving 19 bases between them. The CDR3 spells CASSIPDRWDTEAFF. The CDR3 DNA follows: TGTGCCAGCAGCATCCCAGACAGGTGGGATACTGAAGCTTTCTTT.

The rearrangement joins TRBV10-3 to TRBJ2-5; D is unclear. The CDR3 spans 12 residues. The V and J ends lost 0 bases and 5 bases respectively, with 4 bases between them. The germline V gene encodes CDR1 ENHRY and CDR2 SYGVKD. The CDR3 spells CAISESPETQYF. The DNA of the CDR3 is TGTGCCATCAGTGAGTCTCCGGAGACCCAGTACTTC.

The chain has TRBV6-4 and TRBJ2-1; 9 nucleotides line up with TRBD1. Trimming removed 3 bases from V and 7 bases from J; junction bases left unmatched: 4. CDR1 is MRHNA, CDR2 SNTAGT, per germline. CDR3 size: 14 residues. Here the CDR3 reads CASSEQGAGNEQFF. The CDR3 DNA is TGTGCCAGCAGTGAACAGGGGGCAGGGAATGAGCAGTTCTTC.

CDR3 sequence: CAGGGTGGFHYGYTF. The CDR3, as DNA: TGTGCCGGAGGGGGGACAGGGGGCTTCCACTATGGCTACACCTTC. The rearrangement uses TRBV7-9 and TRBJ1-2; 12 positions match TRBD1. CDR1 and CDR2 (germline): SEHNR, FQNEAQ (reference sequence). The trim removed 11 bases at V and 3 bases at J, leaving 10 bases unmatched. The CDR3 covers 15 residues.

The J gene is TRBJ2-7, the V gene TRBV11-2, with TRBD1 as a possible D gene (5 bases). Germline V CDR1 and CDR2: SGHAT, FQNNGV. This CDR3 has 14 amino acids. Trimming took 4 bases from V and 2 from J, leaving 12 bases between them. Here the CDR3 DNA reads TGTGCCAGCAGCTCTGGGCTGACAGCCTACGAGCAGTACTTC. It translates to CASSSGLTAYEQYF.

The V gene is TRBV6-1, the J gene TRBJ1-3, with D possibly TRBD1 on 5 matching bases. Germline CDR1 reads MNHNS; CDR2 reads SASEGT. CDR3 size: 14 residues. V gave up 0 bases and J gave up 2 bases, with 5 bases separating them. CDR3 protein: CASSEAGAGNTIYF. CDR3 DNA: TGTGCCAGCAGTGAAGCAGGGGCTGGAAACACCATATATTTT.

In nucleotides, the CDR3 is TGCGCCAGCAGCCCCCGGGACACTGAAGCTTTCTTT. Protein: CASSPRDTEAFF. V gene TRBV5-1 combines with J gene TRBJ1-1; D ambiguous. CDR3 size: 12 residues. CDR1 and CDR2 from the germline V gene are SGHRS and YFSETQ. Trimming took 4 bases from V and 3 from J, leaving 7 bases between them.

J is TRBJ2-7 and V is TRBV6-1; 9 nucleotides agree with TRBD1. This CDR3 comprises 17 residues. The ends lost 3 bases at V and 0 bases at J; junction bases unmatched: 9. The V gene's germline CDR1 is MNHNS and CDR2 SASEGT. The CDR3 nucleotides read TGTGCCAGCAGTGACGCTGGACAGGGGAAAAGCTCCTACGAGCAGTACTTC. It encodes CASSDAGQGKSSYEQYF.

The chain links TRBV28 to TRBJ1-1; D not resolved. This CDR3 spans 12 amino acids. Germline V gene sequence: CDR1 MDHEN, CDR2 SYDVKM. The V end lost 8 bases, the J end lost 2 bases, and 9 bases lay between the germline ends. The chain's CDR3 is CASERDNTEAFF. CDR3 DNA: TGTGCCAGCGAGAGGGATAACACTGAAGCTTTCTTT.

For the CDR3, the DNA is TGTGCCAGCAGCTTAATAGGGGGGGGCGGGGAGACCCAGTACTTC. This sequence encodes CASSLIGGGGETQYF. The V and J genes are TRBV7-6 and TRBJ2-5; D might be TRBD2 (7 bases). Germline V gene data show CDR1 as SGHVS and CDR2 as FNYEAQ. This CDR3 spans 15 amino acids. Deletions cut 2 bases from V and 5 bases from J, with 15 bases between.

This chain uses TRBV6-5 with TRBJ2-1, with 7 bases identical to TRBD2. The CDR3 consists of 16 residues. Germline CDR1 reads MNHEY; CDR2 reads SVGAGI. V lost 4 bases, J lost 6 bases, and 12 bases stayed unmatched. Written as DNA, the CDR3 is TGTGCCAGCAGTTTGTCTGCCGGGACTACTTTCAATGAGCAGTTCTTC. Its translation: CASSLSAGTTFNEQFF.

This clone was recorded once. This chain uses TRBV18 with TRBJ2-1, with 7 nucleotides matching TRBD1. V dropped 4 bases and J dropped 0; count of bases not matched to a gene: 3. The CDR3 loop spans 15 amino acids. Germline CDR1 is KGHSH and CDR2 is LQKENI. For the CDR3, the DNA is TGTGCCAGCTCACAGGCAGGGGGCTCCTACAATGAGCAGTTCTTC. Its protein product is CASSQAGGSYNEQFF.